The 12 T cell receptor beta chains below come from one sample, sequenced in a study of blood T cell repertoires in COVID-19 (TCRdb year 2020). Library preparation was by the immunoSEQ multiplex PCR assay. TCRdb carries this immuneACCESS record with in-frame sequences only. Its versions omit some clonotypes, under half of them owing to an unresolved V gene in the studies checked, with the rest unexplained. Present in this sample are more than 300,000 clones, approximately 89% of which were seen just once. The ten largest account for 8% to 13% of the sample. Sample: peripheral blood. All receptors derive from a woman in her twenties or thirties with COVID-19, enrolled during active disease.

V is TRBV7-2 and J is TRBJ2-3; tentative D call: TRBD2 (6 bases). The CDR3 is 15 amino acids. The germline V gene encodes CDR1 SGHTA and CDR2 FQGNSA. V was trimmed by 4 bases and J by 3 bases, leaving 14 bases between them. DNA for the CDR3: TGTGCCAGCAGCTCCCGGGACTCCCTAACAGATACGCAGTATTTT. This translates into CASSSRDSLTDTQYF. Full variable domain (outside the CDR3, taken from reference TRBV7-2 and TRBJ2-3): GAGVSQSPSNKVTEKGKDVELRCDPISGHTALYWYRQSLGQGLEFLIYFQGNSAPDKSGLPSDRFSAERTGGSVSTLTIQRTQQEDSAVYLCASSSRDSLTDTQYFGPGTRLTVL.

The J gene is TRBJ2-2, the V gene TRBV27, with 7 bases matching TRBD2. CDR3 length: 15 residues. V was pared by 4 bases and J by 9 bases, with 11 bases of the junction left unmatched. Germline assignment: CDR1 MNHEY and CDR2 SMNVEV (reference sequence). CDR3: CASSSLGGSGRELFF. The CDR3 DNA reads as TGTGCCAGCAGTTCCCTTGGCGGGAGCGGCCGGGAGCTGTTTTTT.

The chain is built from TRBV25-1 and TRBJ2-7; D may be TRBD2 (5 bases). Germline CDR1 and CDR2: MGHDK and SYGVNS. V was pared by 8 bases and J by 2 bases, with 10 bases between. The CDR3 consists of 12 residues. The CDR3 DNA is TGTGCCAGCCGAGGAGGCCCCTACGAGCAGTACTTC. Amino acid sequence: CASRGGPYEQYF.

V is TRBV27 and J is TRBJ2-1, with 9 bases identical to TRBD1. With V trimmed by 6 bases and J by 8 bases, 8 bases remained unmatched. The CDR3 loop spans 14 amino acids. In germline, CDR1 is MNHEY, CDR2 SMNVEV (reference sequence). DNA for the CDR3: TGTGCCAGCAGCCCGGGACAGGGCGGCTATGAGCAGTTCTTC. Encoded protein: CASSPGQGGYEQFF.

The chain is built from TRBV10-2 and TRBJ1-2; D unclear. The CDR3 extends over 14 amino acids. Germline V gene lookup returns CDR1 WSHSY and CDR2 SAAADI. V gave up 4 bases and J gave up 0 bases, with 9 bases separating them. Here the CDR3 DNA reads TGCGCCAGCAGTGGCACAGATTCTAACTATGGCTACACCTTC. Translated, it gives CASSGTDSNYGYTF.

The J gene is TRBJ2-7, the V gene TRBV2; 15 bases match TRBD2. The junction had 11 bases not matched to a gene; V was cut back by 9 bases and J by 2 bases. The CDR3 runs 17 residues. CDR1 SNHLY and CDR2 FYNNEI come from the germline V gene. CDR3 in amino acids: CASTAGTSGRITYEQYF. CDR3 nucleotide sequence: TGTGCCAGTACGGCCGGGACTAGCGGGAGGATTACCTACGAGCAGTACTTC.

The CDR3 region has the DNA TGTGCCAGCGAGGGGGCGCCAACTGAAGCTTTCTTT. Encoded protein: CASEGAPTEAFF. This chain links TRBV28 with TRBJ1-1, with 7 bases fitting TRBD1. Germline V CDR1 and CDR2: MDHEN, SYDVKM. The CDR3 consists of 12 residues. Unmatched junction bases numbered 5, after V lost 8 bases and J lost 5 bases.

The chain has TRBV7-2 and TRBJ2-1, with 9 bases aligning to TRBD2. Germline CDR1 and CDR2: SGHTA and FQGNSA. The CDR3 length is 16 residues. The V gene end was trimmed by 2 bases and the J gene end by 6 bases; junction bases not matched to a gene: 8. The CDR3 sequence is CASSLFRLAGINEQFF. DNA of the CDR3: TGTGCCAGCAGCTTATTCCGGCTAGCGGGAATCAATGAGCAGTTCTTC.

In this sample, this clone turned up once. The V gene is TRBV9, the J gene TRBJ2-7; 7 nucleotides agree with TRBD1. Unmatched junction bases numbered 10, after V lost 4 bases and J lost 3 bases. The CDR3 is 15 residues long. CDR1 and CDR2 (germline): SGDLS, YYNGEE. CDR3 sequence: CASSPYRGVGYEQYF. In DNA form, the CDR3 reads TGTGCCAGCAGCCCCTACAGGGGTGTAGGCTACGAGCAGTACTTC. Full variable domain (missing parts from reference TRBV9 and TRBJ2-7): DSGVTQTPKHLITATGQRVTLRCSPRSGDLSVYWYQQSLDQGLQFLIQYYNGEERAKGNILERFSAQQFPDLHSELNLSSLELGDSALYFCASSPYRGVGYEQYFGPGTRLTVT.

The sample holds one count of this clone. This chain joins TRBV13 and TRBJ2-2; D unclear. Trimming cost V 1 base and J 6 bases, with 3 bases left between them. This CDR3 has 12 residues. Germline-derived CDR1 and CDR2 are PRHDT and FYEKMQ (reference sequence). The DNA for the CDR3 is TGTGCCAGCAGCTTAGCGTCCGGGGAGCTGTTTTTT. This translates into CASSLASGELFF.

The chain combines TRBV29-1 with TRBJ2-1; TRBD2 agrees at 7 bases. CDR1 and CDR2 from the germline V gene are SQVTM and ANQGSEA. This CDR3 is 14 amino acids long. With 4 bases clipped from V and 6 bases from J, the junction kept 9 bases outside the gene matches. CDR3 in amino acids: CSVGVGLVANEQFF. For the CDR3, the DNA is TGCAGCGTTGGAGTAGGACTAGTCGCCAATGAGCAGTTCTTC.

CDR3 region: CASSHKLAGIGTDTQYF. The CDR3 region has the DNA TGTGCCAGCAGTCATAAACTAGCGGGAATCGGCACAGATACGCAGTATTTT. The rearrangement joins TRBV3-1 (or the pseudogene TRBV3-2) to TRBJ2-3; 10 bases match TRBD2. The CDR3 sequence is 17 residues long. The germline V gene encodes CDR1 LGHDT and CDR2 YNNKEL (reference sequence). V trimming: 6 bases; J trimming: 1 base; junction bases outside the gene matches: 10.